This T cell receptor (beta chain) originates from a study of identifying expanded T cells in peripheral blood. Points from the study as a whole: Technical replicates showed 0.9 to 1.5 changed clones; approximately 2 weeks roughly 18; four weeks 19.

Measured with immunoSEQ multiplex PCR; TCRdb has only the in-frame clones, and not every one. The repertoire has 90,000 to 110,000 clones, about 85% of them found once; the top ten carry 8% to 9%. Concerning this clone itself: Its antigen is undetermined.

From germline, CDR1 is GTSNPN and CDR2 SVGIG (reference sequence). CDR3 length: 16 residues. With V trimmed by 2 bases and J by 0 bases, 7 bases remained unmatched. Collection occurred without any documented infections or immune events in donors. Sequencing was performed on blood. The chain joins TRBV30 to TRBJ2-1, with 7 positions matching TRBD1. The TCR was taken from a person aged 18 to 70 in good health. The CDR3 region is CAWSKGATFSYNEQFF. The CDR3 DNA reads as TGTGCCTGGAGTAAGGGGGCCACGTTCTCCTACAATGAGCAGTTCTTC. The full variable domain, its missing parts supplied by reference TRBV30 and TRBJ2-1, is SQTIHQWPATLVQPVGSPLSLECTVEGTSNPNLYWYRQAAGRGLQLLFYSVGIGQISSEVPQNLSASRPQDRQFILSSKKLLLSDSGFYLCAWSKGATFSYNEQFFGPGTRLTVL.